This T cell receptor (beta chain) was profiled in a study of blood T cells in healthy people across ages. Germline CDR1 and CDR2: LGHNT and FRNRAP. Trimming shortened V by 7 bases and J by 2 bases, and 29 bases separated the two germline ends. The length of the CDR3 is 20 residues. The sample providers were healthy Caucasian people from Russia, aged about 6 to 95. Then a second PCR, running about 6 to 11 cycles, was carried out with a sample-barcoded 5' primer and a J-beta primer mix. MiXCR, run by TCRdb on the 5' RACE reads, gives a single entry per CDR3 protein. The table lists over 750,000 distinct CDR3 sequences, approximately 25% of them singletons. Separately, the same data were catalogued under a study of T cells of mothers and their children. That work states: Persistent microchimeric T cell clones were not found at ~100 per million sensitivity.

This clonotype originated in a boy younger than 18 in good health. The rearrangement joins TRBV12-5 to TRBJ2-2; weak D call: TRBD1 (8 bases). The material sequenced was blood. The CDR3 sequence: CASEDRDLLGGHENTGELFF. The CDR3 region has the DNA TGTGCTAGTGAGGACAGGGATTTACTCGGGGGGCATGAAAACACCGGGGAGCTGTTTTTT.